Below, one TCR beta chain is given with its context. The protocol was immunoSEQ multiplex PCR, while the TCRdb copy is restricted to in-frame clones and leaves out a portion. The top ten clones hold roughly 0.013% of a sample with hundreds of thousands of clones, around 78% of them seen once. The sample is drawn from a study of shared T cell receptors in the human thymus. These data also featured in a second study, about human thymus T cells. Turning to that study: Among the donors, all were healthy Finnish infants having corrective surgery for congenital heart defects. Thymus tissue for the work was resected from patients undergoing corrective heart surgery. Thymic and blood repertoires appeared to carry a bias in their V and J gene usage.

The sequence came from a boy under two years old with a congenital heart defect. Sequencing input: thymocytes.

In DNA, the CDR3 is TGCGCCAGCAGCCCAGAGGTAGGCGGAGTTCACACCGGGGAGCTGTTTTTT. Translation gives CASSPEVGGVHTGELFF. V is TRBV4-1 and J is TRBJ2-2; D gene uncertain. This CDR3 contains 17 residues. Looked up from germline, CDR1 is MGHRA and CDR2 is YSYEKL. V was shortened by 4 bases and J by 3 bases, with 18 bases between the two germline ends.